Sequencing of this T cell receptor beta chain was carried out in a study of blood T cell repertoires in COVID-19. Study details: The origin of the acute and convalescent COVID-19 samples was the United States, Italy and Spain.

The CDR3 sequence is 14 residues long. With 3 bases removed from V and 4 bases from J, the gap between germline ends came to 11 bases. The germline V gene encodes CDR1 SEHNR and CDR2 FQNEAQ (reference sequence). Assay: immunoSEQ multiplex PCR; the TCRdb copy retains only in-frame clones and omits some. The data contain fewer than 80,000 clones, more than 75% of them singletons. The sequence derives from a human donor in a cohort sampled during active COVID-19. Source material: peripheral blood. The chain has TRBV7-9 and TRBJ2-3; D may be TRBD1 (5 bases). The CDR3 is CASSFGAPPDTQYF. CDR3 coding DNA: TGTGCCAGCAGCTTTGGGGCCCCCCCAGATACGCAGTATTTT.